This T cell receptor (beta chain) was sequenced during a study of cytomegalovirus exposure and HLA in healthy donors. Regarding donors, all were healthy bone marrow donors. Germline V gene data show CDR1 as MNHNS and CDR2 as SASEGT. V shed 7 bases and J shed 0 bases, with 13 bases lying between them. This CDR3 is 15 amino acids long. This PCR relied on a set of 60 Vbeta primers and 13 Jbeta primers. Study processing details: Unique TCR beta chains numbered roughly 83 million in a later analysis, with around 10 million shared. TCRdb's copy holds only in-frame clones and misses some; the assay was immunoSEQ multiplex PCR. The V and J calls and clone size are taken from that table; D and trimming were inferred from the DNA. Among about 110,000 clones, around 73% were seen once, and the ten largest hold approximately 5%. This clone was counted a few times.

This TCR was recovered from a woman aged 25-40 years in good health and CMV-seropositive. V and J are TRBV6-1 and TRBJ1-3; TRBD1 is a possible D gene (5 bases). Input material: PBMCs. DNA for the CDR3: TGTGCCAGCAAGCCGGGACTTCTCTCTGGAAACACCATATATTTT. It codes for CASKPGLLSGNTIYF.